Listed here are 27 T cell receptor beta chains from one sample, sequenced in a study of identical twins. TCRdb recomputed calls from the 5' RACE reads with MiXCR, one row per CDR3 protein. The sample yields about 240,000 distinct CDR3 sequences, approximately 11% seen once. This same sample was also taken into another study, of yellow fever vaccine responses in identical twins.

Sequenced sample: memory (CD45RO+) T cells sorted from blood. The source of these receptors is a woman under 30 in good health.

This clonotype was counted only a few times. This chain connects TRBV28 to TRBJ2-1; 8 bases agree with TRBD2. CDR1 is MDHEN, CDR2 SYDVKM, per germline. This CDR3 has 18 amino acids. J gave up 2 bases and V 6 bases, and 15 bases lay outside the gene matches. The CDR3 protein is CASSTLPGGGLTYNEQFF. The CDR3 DNA reads as TGTGCCAGCAGCACCCTCCCGGGGGGGGGTCTAACCTACAATGAGCAGTTCTTC.

The gene calls are TRBV9 and TRBJ2-1; D assignment may be TRBD1 or TRBD2 (6 bases each). Trimming took 3 bases from V and 3 from J, leaving 16 bases between them. CDR3 length equals 16 residues. From germline, CDR1 is SGDLS and CDR2 YYNGEE. The CDR3, as DNA: TGTGCCAGCAGCGACGGCCCGGGGGCACTCTACAATGAGCAGTTCTTC. This encodes CASSDGPGALYNEQFF.

Ten or more counts support this clonotype. CDR3 coding DNA: TGCGCCAGCAGAGGCTCGCCACAGGGGGCGGAGACCCAGTACTTC. Translating it yields CASRGSPQGAETQYF. The chain is built from TRBV5-1 and TRBJ2-5; 9 nucleotides line up with TRBD1. V trimming: 5 bases; J trimming: 5 bases; junction bases outside the gene matches: 10. The CDR3 contains 15 residues. Germline values: CDR1 SGHRS, CDR2 YFSETQ.

The chain has TRBV11-2 and TRBJ2-1; 13 bases agree with TRBD2. The ends lost 6 bases at V and 12 bases at J; junction bases unmatched: 8. Germline CDR1 SGHAT, CDR2 FQNNGV. This CDR3 contains 14 residues. CDR3: CASSGTSGGGGQFF. The CDR3 nucleotides are TGTGCCAGCAGTGGCACTAGCGGGGGGGGTGGGCAGTTCTTC. The variable domain in full, with the rest retrieved from reference TRBV11-2 and TRBJ2-1, is EAGVAQSPRYKIIEKRQSVAFWCNPISGHATLYWYQQILGQGPKLLIQFQNNGVVDDSQLPKDRFSAERLKGVDSTLKIQPAKLEDSAVYLCASSGTSGGGGQFFGPGTRLTVL.

This clonotype was seen many times. The genes are TRBV24-1 and TRBJ2-3, with D hard to call. Trimming left V 4 bases short and J 1 base short, with 17 bases between. The CDR3 has 17 amino acids. Germline V gene lookup returns CDR1 KGHDR and CDR2 SFDVKD. CDR3 protein: CATSDPSPAGGTDTQYF. The CDR3 DNA follows: TGTGCCACCAGTGACCCTTCGCCGGCAGGAGGCACAGATACGCAGTATTTT.

On this clonotype: Mismatch with germline at one junction end may stem from a read error. This chain connects TRBV28 to TRBJ2-7, with TRBD1 as a possible D gene (6 bases). Germline assignment: CDR1 MDHEN and CDR2 SYDVKM. The CDR3 has 15 amino acids. The CDR3 loop reads CASSFRGGSFYVQYF. The CDR3 DNA is TGTGCCAGCAGTTTCCGAGGGGGAAGTTTCTACGTGCAGTACTTC.

The gene calls are TRBV15 and TRBJ2-1, with 9 bases that match TRBD1. This CDR3 comprises 16 residues. Germline CDR1 LNHNV, CDR2 YYDKDF (reference sequence). Trimming removed 3 bases from V and 6 bases from J; junction bases left unmatched: 9. The CDR3 DNA follows: TGTGCCACCAGCAGCGACAGGGGGTGGAACACCAATGAGCAGTTCTTC. Translating it yields CATSSDRGWNTNEQFF.

The chain carries TRBV4-3 and TRBJ2-3, with TRBD2 as a possible D gene (6 bases). Looked up from germline, CDR1 is LGHNA and CDR2 is YSLEER. V dropped 4 bases and J dropped 0 bases, with 17 bases sitting between them. This CDR3 has 17 residues. CDR3 region: CASSRGVRDASTDTQYF. CDR3 in DNA: TGCGCCAGCAGCCGAGGTGTGCGGGACGCTAGCACAGATACGCAGTATTTT.

In its sample, this clonotype was seen many times. The chain couples TRBV29-1 to TRBJ1-1; D possibly corresponds to TRBD1 (5 bases). CDR1 and CDR2 from the germline V gene are SQVTM and ANQGSEA. Trimming left V 6 bases short and J 5 bases short, with 19 bases between. The CDR3 length is 14 residues. The DNA for the CDR3 is TGCAGCGTCGGGATTACAGGTGGTCGGACTGAAGCTTTCTTT. The encoded protein is CSVGITGGRTEAFF.

This clonotype was observed a handful of times. The J gene is TRBJ1-2, the V gene TRBV7-2; D remains unclear. CDR1 SGHTA and CDR2 FQGNSA come from the germline V gene. This CDR3 has 15 residues. CDR3 DNA: TGTGCAAACCAGAGGGCGGAGACACCTAACTATGGCTACACCTTC. Protein: CANQRAETPNYGYTF.

The genes are TRBV2 and TRBJ2-2, with no clear D. The CDR3 covers 13 residues. V was trimmed by 4 bases and J by 6 bases, leaving 9 bases between them. Germline CDR1 reads SNHLY; CDR2 reads FYNNEI. The CDR3 nucleotides read TGTGCCAGCAGTGGAATAGGGCCCGGGGAGCTGTTTTTT. Translating it yields CASSGIGPGELFF.

This clonotype was counted between two and nine times. The chain links TRBV6-1 to TRBJ1-1; 9 positions match TRBD1. V lost 6 bases, J lost 1 base, and 3 bases stayed unmatched. This CDR3 comprises 14 residues. Germline lookup yields CDR1 MNHNS and CDR2 SASEGT. CDR3 coding DNA: TGTGCCAGCAGGGACAGGGGCCGGAACACTGAAGCTTTCTTT. Translated, it gives CASRDRGRNTEAFF.

The CDR3 sequence is CASSLVVGSSNQPQHF. The DNA of the CDR3 is TGTGCCAGCAGTTTAGTTGTGGGCTCGAGCAATCAGCCCCAGCATTTT. The gene calls are TRBV12-3 or TRBV12-4 and TRBJ1-5; no definite D call. V lost 1 base, J lost 1 base, and 11 bases lay in between. This CDR3 is 16 amino acids long.

This clonotype has a handful of counts. The rearrangement links TRBV5-5 to TRBJ2-7; TRBD2 agrees at 7 bases. The CDR3 loop spans 17 amino acids. From germline, CDR1 is SGHKS and CDR2 YYEKEE (reference sequence). Trimming removed 0 bases from V and 2 bases from J; junction bases left unmatched: 11. CDR3 loop: CASSLGEGLGRAYEQYF. CDR3 DNA: TGTGCCAGCAGCTTGGGGGAGGGTCTAGGACGGGCCTACGAGCAGTACTTC.

The V gene is TRBV7-9, the J gene TRBJ2-7, with 8 bases identical to TRBD2. Trimming cost V 3 bases and J 2 bases; bases outside gene matches: 3. This CDR3 has 14 amino acids. Germline CDR1 SEHNR, CDR2 FQNEAQ (reference sequence). DNA for the CDR3: TGTGCCAGCAGCTTTAGCGGGATTACCTACGAGCAGTACTTC. This codes for CASSFSGITYEQYF.

This clonotype was seen repeatedly, ten times or more. This chain uses TRBV9 with TRBJ1-1; no clear D gene. The CDR3 spans 13 residues. Looked up from germline, CDR1 is SGDLS and CDR2 is YYNGEE. V lost 3 bases and J 10 bases, leaving 16 bases between the germline ends. The chain's CDR3 is CASSESGPGTAFF. Written as DNA, the CDR3 is TGTGCCAGCAGCGAGTCAGGCCCTGGTACAGCTTTCTTT.

CDR3 in amino acids: CASSYEQYSYNEQFF. The CDR3 region has the DNA TGTGCCAGCAGTTACGAACAGTATTCCTACAATGAGCAGTTCTTC. This rearrangement joins TRBV6-5 to TRBJ2-1; D gene uncertain. V gave up 2 bases and J gave up 1 base, with 9 bases separating them. Germline-derived CDR1 and CDR2 are MNHEY and SVGAGI. The CDR3 length is 15 residues.

The table lists this clonotype with many counts. The CDR3 protein is CASISPSGQGTYTQYF. In nucleotides, the CDR3 is TGTGCCAGCATATCCCCTTCGGGACAGGGGACCTATACGCAGTATTTT. V gene TRBV27 combines with J gene TRBJ2-3, with 10 bases matching TRBD1. V trimming: 7 bases; J trimming: 7 bases; junction bases outside the gene matches: 14. This CDR3 spans 16 amino acids. In germline, CDR1 is MNHEY, CDR2 SMNVEV (reference sequence).

This clonotype was detected a few times. The chain carries TRBV7-9 and TRBJ2-5, with D tentatively TRBD1 (5 bases). CDR3 length: 15 residues. Germline V gives CDR1 SEHNR, CDR2 FQNEAQ (reference sequence). V gave up 4 bases and J gave up 5 bases, with 17 bases separating them. CDR3 residues: CASSSRQNIGETQYF. The CDR3 nucleotides are TGTGCCAGCAGCTCCCGACAGAATATCGGGGAGACCCAGTACTTC. Full variable domain (missing parts from reference TRBV7-9 and TRBJ2-5): DTGVSQNPRHKITKRGQNVTFRCDPISEHNRLYWYRQTLGQGPEFLTYFQNEAQLEKSRLLSDRFSAERPKGSFSTLEIQRTEQGDSAMYLCASSSRQNIGETQYFGPGTRLLVL.

The chain joins TRBV4-2 to TRBJ1-5; D is perhaps TRBD1 (5 bases). Trimming cost V 4 bases and J 5 bases, with 9 bases left between them. Germline V gives CDR1 LGHNA, CDR2 YNFKEQ. This CDR3 comprises 13 residues. CDR3 sequence: CASSRTRDQPQHF. In nucleotides, the CDR3 is TGTGCCAGCAGCCGGACCAGGGATCAGCCCCAGCATTTT.

This clonotype was seen at least ten times. This sequence joins TRBV11-2 and TRBJ2-1; 8 bases are a match to TRBD2. V was pared by 5 bases and J by 8 bases, with 11 bases of the junction left unmatched. This CDR3 comprises 15 residues. The germline V gene encodes CDR1 SGHAT and CDR2 FQNNGV. The CDR3 region has the DNA TGTGCCAGCAGCCAAACCGGGACTAGGGTCGATGAGCAGTTCTTC. As protein: CASSQTGTRVDEQFF.

There are many counts of this clonotype. The chain links TRBV5-1 to TRBJ2-1; D possibly corresponds to TRBD2 (5 bases). Per germline, CDR1 SGHRS and CDR2 YFSETQ. Trimming removed 6 bases from V and 0 bases from J, with 19 bases in between. CDR3 size: 17 residues. CDR3 amino acids: CASTPYRRDSSYNEQFF. The CDR3 bases are TGCGCCAGCACCCCTTACCGACGGGATAGCTCCTACAATGAGCAGTTCTTC.

CDR3 protein: CASSLSGLNQPQHF. The CDR3 DNA reads TGCGCCAGCAGCTTGTCGGGCCTCAATCAGCCCCAGCATTTT. The chain has TRBV5-1 and TRBJ1-5; D ambiguous. This CDR3 comprises 14 residues. The germline gives CDR1 SGHRS, CDR2 YFSETQ. V lost 1 base and J lost 3, with 8 bases in between.

This clonotype was recorded a few times. V and J are TRBV19 and TRBJ2-6, with TRBD1 matching 7 bases. CDR1 is LNHDA and CDR2 is SQIVND in the germline V gene (reference sequence). The CDR3 contains 17 residues. J gave up 6 bases and V 5 bases, and 13 bases lay outside the gene matches. The CDR3 DNA follows: TGTGCCAGTAGTTGGGCAGGGGGTAGAACTGCGGCCAACGTCCTGACTTTC. This translates into CASSWAGGRTAANVLTF.

The chain carries TRBV28 and TRBJ2-3, with D perhaps TRBD1 or TRBD2 (5 bases each). Germline CDR1 is MDHEN and CDR2 is SYDVKM. Trimming removed 5 bases at V and 4 bases at J, with 16 bases between. This CDR3 contains 15 residues. CDR3 sequence (DNA): TGTGCCAGCAGTGGGGACCGGCGGAAGTCAGATACGCAGTATTTT. It specifies CASSGDRRKSDTQYF.

This clonotype was recorded a few times. V is TRBV20-1 and J is TRBJ1-1, with D possibly TRBD1 on 5 matching bases. Between the trimmed V and J ends, which lost 5 bases and 4 bases, there was a span of 17 bases. CDR1 is DFQATT and CDR2 is SNEGSKA in the germline V gene (reference sequence). The CDR3 consists of 14 residues. The CDR3 loop is CSARNSDSVTEAFF. In DNA form, the CDR3 reads TGCAGTGCTCGTAACAGCGACAGTGTCACTGAAGCTTTCTTT.

This clonotype was seen only a few times. The CDR3 loop is CASRSGQLSTDTQYF. The DNA for the CDR3 is TGTGCCAGCAGGTCGGGACAACTAAGCACAGATACGCAGTATTTT. The V call is TRBV6-2 or TRBV6-3, the J call TRBJ2-3, with D maybe TRBD1 (6 bases). Per the germline V gene, CDR1 is MNHEY and CDR2 is SVGEGT. This CDR3 is built from 15 residues. V lost 6 bases, J lost 0 bases, and 13 bases lay in between.